Below, one TCR beta chain is given with its context. The trim removed 0 bases at V and 10 bases at J, leaving 5 bases unmatched. Germline V gene data show CDR1 as LGHDT and CDR2 as YNNKEL (reference sequence). This CDR3 spans 13 amino acids. TCRdb's copy holds only in-frame clones and misses some; the assay was immunoSEQ multiplex PCR. The sample includes around 130,000 clones, approximately 84% of them seen just once. These data originate in a study of blood T cell repertoires in COVID-19. The V and J genes are TRBV3-1 (or the pseudogene TRBV3-2) and TRBJ1-2, with 7 bases fitting TRBD1. The sequencing input was peripheral blood. This TCR was recovered from a human donor in a cohort sampled during active COVID-19. CDR3 sequence (DNA): TGTGCCAGCAGCCAAGATCAGGGGGGACCCTACACCTTC. Translated, it gives CASSQDQGGPYTF.